Below are 17 T cell receptor beta chains sequenced from a single sample in a study of post-analysis software for immune sequencing data. Findings of the study overall: Patients showed TRBV5-6, TRBV5-1 and TRBV20-1 among a handful of TRBV segments more frequent than in controls.

These receptors are not linked to any known antigen. cDNA libraries for TCR beta contained unique molecular identifiers. TCRdb re-called the PCR reads with MiXCR, one entry per CDR3 protein. The sample contains roughly 870,000 distinct CDR3 sequences, 53% of which appear only once. The specimen sequenced was blood. Receptors originate from a girl aged 5 to 17 with multiple sclerosis.

V gene TRBV20-1 combines with J gene TRBJ2-3, with D tentatively TRBD2 (6 bases). V was shortened by 6 bases and J by 3 bases, with 16 bases between the two germline ends. CDR3 length: 14 residues. Germline CDR1 reads DFQATT; CDR2 reads SNEGSKA (reference sequence). CDR3 protein: CSASTREKTDTQYF. The CDR3 nucleotides read TGCAGTGCAAGCACCCGGGAGAAGACAGATACGCAGTATTTT.

This chain joins TRBV10-3 and TRBJ1-1, with D unresolved. The CDR3 runs to 14 residues. V was cut by 2 bases and J by 1 base, with 8 bases left in between. CDR1 ENHRY and CDR2 SYGVKD come from the germline V gene. As DNA, the CDR3 is TGTGCCATCAGTGAGCTGGGGAGGAACACTGAAGCTTTCTTT. Protein sequence: CAISELGRNTEAFF.

A few counts support this clonotype. V and J are TRBV20-1 and TRBJ2-5, with D uncertain. Trimming pared 3 bases from V and 5 bases from J, leaving 7 bases between. The CDR3 is 11 amino acids. CDR1 is DFQATT, CDR2 SNEGSKA, per germline (reference sequence). Written as DNA, the CDR3 is TGCAGTGCTAGTAAAGGGGAGACCCAGTACTTC. It specifies CSASKGETQYF.

The chain employs TRBV20-1 and TRBJ2-5; weak D call: TRBD1 (6 bases). V was cut by 3 bases and J by 2 bases, with 16 bases left in between. Germline-derived CDR1 and CDR2 are DFQATT and SNEGSKA (reference sequence). The CDR3 covers 15 residues. The CDR3 loop is CSARGLSRGQETQYF. CDR3 bases: TGCAGTGCTAGGGGGTTATCCAGGGGACAAGAGACCCAGTACTTC.

J is TRBJ2-1 and V is TRBV21-1; the table's D call TRBD1 went unverified against the DNA. TRBV21-1 is annotated as a pseudogene. CDR3 size: 12 residues. The CDR3 region is CASIGTGNEQFF. CDR3 coding DNA: TGTGCCAGCATCGGGACAGGCAATGAGCAGTTCTTC.

The chain carries TRBV6-5 and TRBJ2-4; possibly TRBD2 for D (5 bases). The J call may not be correct, given that the DNA end is closer to TRBJ2-5. The CDR3 has 12 amino acids. Germline-derived CDR1 and CDR2 are MNHEY and SVGAGI. CDR3 sequence reads: CASKSGPETQYF. In DNA, the CDR3 is TGTGCCAGCAAGAGCGGACCGGAGACCCAGTACTTC.

This clonotype turned up a few times. The J gene is TRBJ2-7, the V gene TRBV5-1; a weak D match, TRBD2 (5 bases). This CDR3 has 13 amino acids. V gave up 1 base and J gave up 6 bases, with 11 bases separating them. CDR1 SGHRS and CDR2 YFSETQ come from the germline V gene. Here the CDR3 reads CASSLSLGGEQYF. The CDR3 DNA follows: TGCGCCAGCAGCTTGAGCCTAGGAGGCGAGCAGTACTTC.

Only one count was recorded for this clonotype. The chain joins TRBV2 to TRBJ1-1, with TRBD1 as a possible D gene (6 bases). V lost 3 bases and J 1 base, leaving 9 bases between the germline ends. CDR3 length: 14 residues. Germline V lookup: CDR1 SNHLY, CDR2 FYNNEI. CDR3 nucleotides: TGTGCCAGCAGTGAGGGACATAGGAACACTGAAGCTTTCTTT. The encoded protein is CASSEGHRNTEAFF. The complete variable domain, with remaining parts taken from reference TRBV2 and TRBJ1-1, reads EPEVTQTPSHQVTQMGQEVILRCVPISNHLYFYWYRQILGQKVEFLVSFYNNEISEKSEIFDDQFSVERPDGSNFTLKIRSTKLEDSAMYFCASSEGHRNTEAFFGQGTRLTVV.

The V call is TRBV2, the J call TRBJ1-1; maybe TRBD1 (5 bases). This CDR3 region has 12 residues. Per the germline V gene, CDR1 is SNHLY and CDR2 is FYNNEI. Trimming took off 6 bases at V and 5 bases at J, with 10 bases between the two ends. The CDR3 here is CASRSGGTEAFF. The CDR3 nucleotides read TGTGCCAGCAGGAGCGGGGGAACTGAAGCTTTCTTT.

The chain employs TRBV5-1 and TRBJ1-2; D is perhaps TRBD1 (5 bases). The V end was cut by 3 bases, the J end by 5 bases, with 14 bases between. The CDR3 covers 14 residues. Germline values: CDR1 SGHRS, CDR2 YFSETQ. The CDR3 DNA follows: TGCGCCAGCAGCTCCGCGGGGGTGGAGTATGGCTACACCTTC. Amino acids: CASSSAGVEYGYTF. Full variable domain (missing parts from reference TRBV5-1 and TRBJ1-2): KAGVTQTPRYLIKTRGQQVTLSCSPISGHRSVSWYQQTPGQGLQFLFEYFSETQRNKGNFPGRFSGRQFSNSRSEMNVSTLELGDSALYLCASSSAGVEYGYTFGSGTRLTVV.

CDR3 sequence reads: CSANPGLAVRNEQYF. The CDR3 nucleotides are TGCAGTGCTAACCCGGGGCTAGCGGTTAGGAATGAGCAGTACTTC. V and J are TRBV20-1 and TRBJ2-5, with 7 nucleotides matching TRBD2. There are 15 residues in the CDR3. Trimming cost V 4 bases and J 11 bases; bases outside gene matches: 19. Germline V gives CDR1 DFQATT, CDR2 SNEGSKA (reference sequence).

The J gene is TRBJ1-1, the V gene TRBV12-3 or TRBV12-4, with D unresolved. Deletions cut 2 bases from V and 4 bases from J, with 11 bases between. There are 14 residues in the CDR3. The CDR3 here is CASSLKWIGTEAFF. Here the CDR3 DNA reads TGTGCCAGCAGTTTAAAGTGGATTGGCACTGAAGCTTTCTTT.

The J gene is TRBJ1-2, the V gene TRBV25-1; D is ambiguous. The CDR3 totals 12 residues. V dropped 0 bases and J dropped 5 bases, with 4 bases sitting between them. Germline V gene lookup returns CDR1 MGHDK and CDR2 SYGVNS. The CDR3 nucleotides read TGTGCCAGCAGTGAATACCTTTATGGCTACACCTTC. Its protein product is CASSEYLYGYTF.

The CDR3 spells CSARGGGTDNNEQYF. As DNA, the CDR3 is TGCAGTGCTAGAGGTGGGGGGACGGATAACAATGAGCAGTACTTC. The chain employs TRBV20-1 and TRBJ2-7; D might be TRBD2 (6 bases). Germline values: CDR1 DFQATT, CDR2 SNEGSKA (reference sequence). CDR3 size: 15 residues. Trimming removed 1 base at V and 7 bases at J, with 20 bases between.

The chain joins TRBV27 to TRBJ1-1, with TRBD1 matching 7 bases. J was trimmed by 1 base and V by 4 bases; bases with no gene match: 24. This CDR3 comprises 21 residues. Germline CDR1 MNHEY, CDR2 SMNVEV (reference sequence). DNA of the CDR3: TGTGCCAGCAGTTCAGCCCCGGGACAGCTTCTGGTGGTAAGAAAGAACACTGAAGCTTTCTTT. This gives the protein CASSSAPGQLLVVRKNTEAFF.

The chain recombines TRBV19 with TRBJ1-1; no clear D gene. V lost 3 bases and J 1 base, leaving 6 bases between the germline ends. This CDR3 is 13 amino acids long. Per germline, CDR1 LNHDA and CDR2 SQIVND (reference sequence). The CDR3 here is CASSIWGNTEAFF. The CDR3 DNA sequence: TGTGCCAGTAGTATTTGGGGGAACACTGAAGCTTTCTTT.

The J gene is TRBJ2-3, the V gene TRBV12-3 or TRBV12-4; D is uncertain. The CDR3 is made up of 17 amino acids. V was pared by 7 bases and J by 1 base, with 21 bases between. CDR3 sequence reads: CASNLAFLRTRTDTQYF. CDR3 in DNA: TGTGCCAGCAACCTGGCATTCTTGCGGACCCGCACAGATACGCAGTATTTT.